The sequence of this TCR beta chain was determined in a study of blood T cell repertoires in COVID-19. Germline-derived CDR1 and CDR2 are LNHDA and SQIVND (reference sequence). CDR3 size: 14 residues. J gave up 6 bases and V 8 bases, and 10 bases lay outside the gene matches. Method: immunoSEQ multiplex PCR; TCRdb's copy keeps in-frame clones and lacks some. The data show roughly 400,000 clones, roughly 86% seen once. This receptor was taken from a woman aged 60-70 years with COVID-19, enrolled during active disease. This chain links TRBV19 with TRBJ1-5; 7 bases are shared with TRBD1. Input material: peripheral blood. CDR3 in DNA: TGTGCCAGTTACCAACAGGGGTCGGGTCAGCCCCAGCATTTT. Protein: CASYQQGSGQPQHF.